This TCR beta chain emerged from a study of OX40 agonist ivuxolimab in advanced cancers. The germline V gene has CDR1 LNHDA and CDR2 SQIVND (reference sequence). The CDR3 runs to 15 residues. Trimming stripped 1 base from V and 3 bases from J, with 12 bases between. Assay: immunoSEQ multiplex PCR; the TCRdb copy retains only in-frame clones and omits some. Of more than 25,000 clones listed, 70% to 90% were seen once; the top ten hold roughly 31%. The TCR originated in an adult with an advanced solid tumor such as melanoma, head and neck, liver or kidney cancer. Sequenced material: CD4+ or CD8+ T cells sorted from blood, taken in a trial of the OX40 agonist ivuxolimab. The genes are TRBV19 and TRBJ1-2; perhaps TRBD1 as D (6 bases). DNA of the CDR3: TGTGCCAGTAGTATAGCCCAGGGGATCCACTATGGCTACACCTTC. Its protein is CASSIAQGIHYGYTF.